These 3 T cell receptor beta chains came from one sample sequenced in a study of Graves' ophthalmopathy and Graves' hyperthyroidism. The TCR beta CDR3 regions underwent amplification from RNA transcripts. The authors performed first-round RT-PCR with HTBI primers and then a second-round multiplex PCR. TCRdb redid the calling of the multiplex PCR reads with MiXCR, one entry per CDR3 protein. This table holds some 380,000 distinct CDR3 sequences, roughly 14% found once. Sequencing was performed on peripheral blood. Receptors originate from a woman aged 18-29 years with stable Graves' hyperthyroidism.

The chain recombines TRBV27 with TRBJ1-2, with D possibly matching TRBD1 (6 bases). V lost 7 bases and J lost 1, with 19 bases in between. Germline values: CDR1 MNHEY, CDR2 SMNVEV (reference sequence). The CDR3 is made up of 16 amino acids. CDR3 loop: CASKGERGPYNYGYTF. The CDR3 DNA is TGTGCCAGCAAGGGGGAAAGGGGACCTTATAACTATGGCTACACCTTC.

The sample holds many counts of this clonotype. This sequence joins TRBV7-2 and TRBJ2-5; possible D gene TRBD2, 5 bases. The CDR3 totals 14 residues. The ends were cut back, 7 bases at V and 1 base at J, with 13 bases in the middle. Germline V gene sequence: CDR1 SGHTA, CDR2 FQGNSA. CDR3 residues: CASIGLAGQETQYF. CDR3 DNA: TGTGCCAGCATAGGCCTAGCAGGCCAAGAGACCCAGTACTTC.

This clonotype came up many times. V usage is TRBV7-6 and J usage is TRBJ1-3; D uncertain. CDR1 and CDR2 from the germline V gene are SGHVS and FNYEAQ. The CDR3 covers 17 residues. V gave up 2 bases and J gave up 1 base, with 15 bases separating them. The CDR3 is CASSLLAGLGSGNTIYF. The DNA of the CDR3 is TGTGCCAGCAGCTTACTCGCTGGTCTTGGGTCTGGAAACACCATATATTTT.